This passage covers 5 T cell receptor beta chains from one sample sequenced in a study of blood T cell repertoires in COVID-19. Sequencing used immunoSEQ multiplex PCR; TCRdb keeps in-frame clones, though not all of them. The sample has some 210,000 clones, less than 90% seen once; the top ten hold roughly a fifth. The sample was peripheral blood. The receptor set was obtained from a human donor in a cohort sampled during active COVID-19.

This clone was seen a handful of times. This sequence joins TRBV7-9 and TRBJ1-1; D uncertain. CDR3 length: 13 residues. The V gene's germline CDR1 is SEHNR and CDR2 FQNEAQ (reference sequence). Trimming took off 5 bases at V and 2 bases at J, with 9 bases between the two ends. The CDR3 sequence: CASSMDYNTEAFF. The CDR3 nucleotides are TGTGCCAGCAGCATGGACTATAACACTGAAGCTTTCTTT.

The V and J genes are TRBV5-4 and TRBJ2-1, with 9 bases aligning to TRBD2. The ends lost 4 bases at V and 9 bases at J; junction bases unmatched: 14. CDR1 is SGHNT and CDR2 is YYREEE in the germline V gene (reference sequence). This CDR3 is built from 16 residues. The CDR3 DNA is TGTGCCAGCAGCCGCGGGGTAGCGGGAGCCCCCAGTGAGCAGTTCTTC. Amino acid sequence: CASSRGVAGAPSEQFF.

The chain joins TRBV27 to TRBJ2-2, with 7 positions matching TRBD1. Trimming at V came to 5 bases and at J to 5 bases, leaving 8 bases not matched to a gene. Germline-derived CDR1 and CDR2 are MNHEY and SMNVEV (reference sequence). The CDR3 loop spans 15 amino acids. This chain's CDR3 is CASSKRQGATGELFF. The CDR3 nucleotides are TGTGCCAGCAGTAAAAGACAGGGAGCTACCGGGGAGCTGTTTTTT.

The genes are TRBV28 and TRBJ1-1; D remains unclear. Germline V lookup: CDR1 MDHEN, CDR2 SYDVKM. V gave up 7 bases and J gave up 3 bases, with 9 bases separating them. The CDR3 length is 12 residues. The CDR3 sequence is CASNSGYTEAFF. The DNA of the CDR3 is TGTGCCAGCAATTCCGGGTACACTGAAGCTTTCTTT.

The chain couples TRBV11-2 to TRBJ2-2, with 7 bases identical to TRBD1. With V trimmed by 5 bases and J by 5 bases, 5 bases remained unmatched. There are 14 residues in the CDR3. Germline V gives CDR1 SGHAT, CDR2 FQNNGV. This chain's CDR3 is CASSGGQWTGELFF. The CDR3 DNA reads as TGTGCCAGCAGCGGGGGACAGTGGACCGGGGAGCTGTTTTTT. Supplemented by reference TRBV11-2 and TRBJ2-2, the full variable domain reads EAGVAQSPRYKIIEKRQSVAFWCNPISGHATLYWYQQILGQGPKLLIQFQNNGVVDDSQLPKDRFSAERLKGVDSTLKIQPAKLEDSAVYLCASSGGQWTGELFFGEGSRLTVL.